The 14 T cell receptor beta chains listed next were all sequenced from one sample in a study of response to subunit inactivated influenza vaccine. MiXCR, run by TCRdb on the RT-PCR reads, gives a single entry per CDR3 protein. The sample consists of a few hundred thousand distinct CDR3 sequences, roughly an eighth of them appearing once. Sequenced material: non-naive T cells sorted from PBMCs, taken 14 days before vaccination. All receptors derive from a man between 45 and 60 years old who received an inactivated influenza vaccine.

A few counts support this clonotype. The rearrangement links TRBV12-3 or TRBV12-4 to TRBJ1-5, with D possibly matching TRBD1 (6 bases). V was shortened by 7 bases and J by 0 bases, with 13 bases between the two germline ends. CDR3 length: 15 residues. The DNA of the CDR3 is TGTGCCAGCACCATAACAGGGTATAGCAATCAGCCCCAGCATTTT. Residues: CASTITGYSNQPQHF.

The chain has TRBV24-1 and TRBJ2-1; the match to TRBD2 covers 9 bases. V was clipped by 4 bases and J by 11 bases; unmatched bases: 8. From germline, CDR1 is KGHDR and CDR2 SFDVKD. The CDR3 spans 14 residues. The CDR3 DNA sequence: TGTGCCACCAGTGAGCCTAGCGGGGTACGTAAGCAGTTCTTC. Amino acid sequence: CATSEPSGVRKQFF.

The chain carries TRBV11-2 and TRBJ2-7; perhaps D is TRBD1 or TRBD2 (11 bases each). CDR3 length: 19 residues. Germline V lookup: CDR1 SGHAT, CDR2 FQNNGV. Trimming took off 1 base at V and 3 bases at J, with 25 bases between the two ends. The CDR3 spells CASSLGGTGGLADRYEQYF. CDR3 nucleotide sequence: TGTGCCAGCAGCTTAGGAGGGACAGGGGGACTAGCGGACCGCTACGAGCAGTACTTC.

This chain links TRBV12-3 or TRBV12-4 with TRBJ2-7, with D possibly TRBD1 on 5 matching bases. Between the trimmed V and J ends, which lost 4 bases and 10 bases, there was a span of 17 bases. The CDR3 runs to 13 residues. As DNA, the CDR3 is TGTGCCAGCAGTTATAATTTCCCGACAGAACAGTACTTC. It specifies CASSYNFPTEQYF.

The V call is TRBV2, the J call TRBJ1-2, with D tentatively TRBD1 (5 bases). V lost 4 bases to trimming and J lost 7 bases, with 16 bases between them. The CDR3 is 14 residues long. The germline gives CDR1 SNHLY, CDR2 FYNNEI. The CDR3 nucleotides are TGTGCCAGCAGTGGAGATGGCAGGGATTTTGGCTACACCTTC. Protein product: CASSGDGRDFGYTF.

This clonotype was found a few times. The chain joins TRBV5-4 to TRBJ2-6; D may be TRBD2 (7 bases). CDR1 is SGHNT, CDR2 YYREEE, per germline (reference sequence). The V gene lost 7 bases and the J gene lost 0 bases, with 23 bases spanning the gap. The CDR3 spans 19 residues. For the CDR3, the DNA is TGTGCCAGCGGATTTTGGGGGGGCGGGTCGGGCTCTGGGGCCAACGTCCTGACTTTC. Translation gives CASGFWGGGSGSGANVLTF.

The V and J genes are TRBV6-5 and TRBJ1-1, with TRBD1 as a possible D gene (5 bases). V was pared by 2 bases and J by 1 base, with 20 bases between. Germline CDR1 reads MNHEY; CDR2 reads SVGAGI. The CDR3 runs 18 residues. Here the CDR3 reads CASSYRRVEGRWNTEAFF. In DNA form, the CDR3 reads TGTGCCAGCAGTTACCGGCGGGTGGAGGGACGGTGGAACACTGAAGCTTTCTTT.

This clonotype was found many times. The genes are TRBV27 and TRBJ2-1, with D perhaps TRBD1 (6 bases). This CDR3 contains 16 residues. With 5 bases removed from V and 4 bases from J, the gap between germline ends came to 18 bases. Germline V gene lookup returns CDR1 MNHEY and CDR2 SMNVEV (reference sequence). The CDR3 here is CASSRRAGDAYNEQFF. The CDR3 coding sequence is TGTGCCAGCAGTAGACGGGCAGGGGATGCGTACAATGAGCAGTTCTTC.

The CDR3 sequence is CSARASGSGIPDTQYF. The CDR3 DNA reads as TGCAGTGCCAGGGCTAGCGGGAGTGGGATCCCAGATACGCAGTATTTT. The chain has TRBV20-1 and TRBJ2-3, with TRBD2 identical over 10 bases. J gave up 4 bases and V 6 bases, and 13 bases lay outside the gene matches. Germline V gene lookup returns CDR1 DFQATT and CDR2 SNEGSKA (reference sequence). The CDR3 covers 16 residues.

The rearrangement uses TRBV4-2 and TRBJ2-2, with D possibly TRBD2 on 7 matching bases. The CDR3 runs 17 residues. CDR1 and CDR2 (germline): LGHNA, YNFKEQ. The germline V and J ends were trimmed by 0 bases and 1 base, with 12 bases remaining between them. CDR3 amino acids: CASSQDPGGLNTGELFF. The DNA for the CDR3 is TGTGCCAGCAGCCAAGATCCCGGGGGGCTGAACACCGGGGAGCTGTTTTTT.

The chain links TRBV20-1 to TRBJ2-5; TRBD1 matches 8 bases. V was pared by 6 bases and J by 4 bases, with 10 bases of the junction left unmatched. Per the germline V gene, CDR1 is DFQATT and CDR2 is SNEGSKA (reference sequence). CDR3 length: 14 amino acids. In DNA, the CDR3 is TGCAGTGCAATCGGACAGGGAAAAGTAGAGACCCAGTACTTC. This codes for CSAIGQGKVETQYF.

This rearrangement joins TRBV28 to TRBJ2-1; 7 nucleotides line up with TRBD2. V trimming: 8 bases; J trimming: 4 bases; junction bases outside the gene matches: 2. In germline, CDR1 is MDHEN, CDR2 SYDVKM. The CDR3 spans 12 residues. CDR3 region: CASGTTYNEQFF. The CDR3 coding sequence is TGTGCCAGCGGGACTACATACAATGAGCAGTTCTTC.

This clonotype was counted only a few times. The genes are TRBV7-2 and TRBJ2-1; 7 nucleotides match TRBD1. V lost 2 bases, J lost 4 bases, and 11 bases stayed unmatched. This CDR3 spans 17 amino acids. Germline assignment: CDR1 SGHTA and CDR2 FQGNSA. The CDR3 loop is CASSLSLRDSLYNEQFF. The CDR3 region has the DNA TGTGCCAGCAGCTTATCGTTACGGGACAGTTTGTACAATGAGCAGTTCTTC.

The J gene is TRBJ1-5, the V gene TRBV18; the D gene is possibly TRBD1 (5 bases). CDR3 length: 16 amino acids. CDR1 and CDR2 (germline): KGHSH, LQKENI. The ends were cut back, 4 bases at V and 4 bases at J, with 17 bases in the middle. The CDR3, as DNA: TGTGCCAGCTCACGACTCCGGGACGAAAGTAATCAGCCCCAGCATTTT. Protein sequence: CASSRLRDESNQPQHF.